The rows below give T cell receptor beta chains drawn from one sample of a study of technical replicates of blood from a handful of donors. This table comes from immunoSEQ multiplex PCR, and its TCRdb copy is limited to in-frame clones, with some not included. The data contain almost 90,000 clones, about 95% of them singletons. The sample was T cells isolated from PBMCs. The receptors here all came from a human donor in good health. Both conserved end residues are part of each CDR3. The D gene is left open where the match is weak. The size entry is marked missing in some rows and otherwise reads once, few, many or a size class.

V	size	D	J	DNA	CDR3
TRBV6-6	-	-	TRBJ1-1	TGTGCCAGCAGTGTATTGAGTGTGAATGAAGCTTTCTTT	CASSVLSVNEAFF
TRBV7-2	-	TRBD1	TRBJ1-2	TGTGCCAGCAGCTCATCCGGGACAGGGATAAACTATGGCTACACCTTC	CASSSSGTGINYGYTF
TRBV6-1	-	TRBD1	TRBJ1-3	TGTGCCAGCAGGGGACAGGGGACATCTGGAAACACCATATATTTT	CASRGQGTSGNTIYF
TRBV6-5	-	-	TRBJ2-7	TGTGCCAGCAGTTATCCCCAGCAGGGGGGAAGCTACGAGCAGTACTTC	CASSYPQQGGSYEQYF
TRBV20-1	-	-	TRBJ2-1	TGCAGTGCTAGAATCCTAAATGAGCAGTTCTTC	CSARILNEQFF
TRBV6-5	-	-	TRBJ2-5	TGTGCCTGCGGTCGGGGGAAAGAGACCCAGTACTTC	CACGRGKETQYF
TRBV10-3	few	TRBD1	TRBJ1-1	TGTGCCATCAGTGACGGGACAGGGAGTACTGAAGCTTTCTTT	CAISDGTGSTEAFF
TRBV7-2	-	-	TRBJ1-3	TGTGCCAGCAGCTTAGAAGTCTGGTCGGAGTCTGGAAACACCATATATTTT	CASSLEVWSESGNTIYF
TRBV10-3	-	TRBD1	TRBJ1-2	TGTGCCATCAGTGAGTCCCGGGACAGTATCTATGGCTACACCTTC	CAISESRDSIYGYTF
TRBV27	-	TRBD1	TRBJ2-7	TGTGCCAGCACGGTCGGGACAGGGGGCTACGAGCAGTACTTC	CASTVGTGGYEQYF
TRBV18	-	-	TRBJ1-5	TGTGCCAGCTCGCCCCTTAGGACTGACTACAATCAGCCCCAGCATTTT	CASSPLRTDYNQPQHF
TRBV7-8	-	TRBD1	TRBJ2-3	TGTGCCAGCCTCCTTAGTAGGGCAGGGGGTTCAGATACGCAGTATTTT	CASLLSRAGGSDTQYF
TRBV7-2	-	TRBD2	TRBJ2-1	TGTGCCAGCAGCTTAGGGGACTACCATTCCCCTAGGAATGAGCAGTTCTTC	CASSLGDYHSPRNEQFF
TRBV7-2	-	TRBD1	TRBJ2-5	TGTGCCAGCAGCCAGGACAGGGAGCTGGAAGGCCAGTACTTC	CASSQDRELEGQYF
TRBV6-6	once	-	TRBJ1-2	TGTGCCAGCACGACAGGCTATGGCTACACCTTC	CASTTGYGYTF
TRBV2	-	TRBD1	TRBJ1-5	TGTGCCAGCAGCCGGACAGGTTACAATCAGCCCCAGCATTTT	CASSRTGYNQPQHF
TRBV7-8	once	-	TRBJ1-2	TGTGCCAGCAGCCAGACAGGAATACTCTATGGCTACACCTTC	CASSQTGILYGYTF
TRBV29-1	-	TRBD2	TRBJ2-1	TGCAGCGTTGAAGATTCAGGACTAGCGGGAAACCGTCGGGACAATGAGCAGTTCTTC	CSVEDSGLAGNRRDNEQFF
TRBV5-1	once	TRBD1	TRBJ2-1	TGCGCCAGCAGCTTGGACAGGGGGCACAATGAGCAGTTCTTC	CASSLDRGHNEQFF
TRBV11-2	-	TRBD1	TRBJ1-2	TGTGCCAGCAGCTTAGCGACAGGGTTCTATGGCTACACCTTC	CASSLATGFYGYTF
TRBV9	-	TRBD2	TRBJ2-3	TGTGCCAGCAGCGTTTCTGGAGGGAGGGTGCCAGATACGCAGTATTTT	CASSVSGGRVPDTQYF
TRBV2	-	-	TRBJ1-2	TGTGCCAGCAGAGAGGCAGCGCATACTAACTATGGCTACACCTTC	CASREAAHTNYGYTF
TRBV9	-	-	TRBJ1-1	TGTGCCAGCAGCGCCGCGGGCCACTTGAACACTGAAGCTTTCTTT	CASSAAGHLNTEAFF